This record covers a single TCR beta chain. Its antigen is unknown. Original processing methods: ImmunoSEQ junction-only sequences lacked quality scores, so their filtering differed. The method was immunoSEQ multiplex PCR; TCRdb's version includes in-frame clones alone and lacks a portion of them. V, J and clone size are those of that table, while D and trimming were read from the DNA. The data show some 800,000 clones, with about 91% seen just once and 20% to 30% held by the top ten. Naive CD8 cells comprised CD45RO-negative, CCR7-positively selected cells, excluding terminally differentiated effector memory CD45RA+ cells. Donors comprised healthy HIV-negative adults lacking recent acute infections or vaccinations. This specimen belongs to a study of shared clonotypes between healthy human individuals. General study findings and limits: Sequencing depth was a factor that was expected to affect clonotype sharing among donors.

CDR1 is ENHRY and CDR2 is SYGVKD in the germline V gene. Trimming at V came to 4 bases and at J to 6 bases, leaving 2 bases not matched to a gene. This CDR3 contains 15 residues. The sequencing input was naive CD8+ T cells sorted from blood. V is TRBV10-3 and J is TRBJ2-2, with 13 nucleotides matching TRBD2. The receptor was isolated from a man in his thirties or forties in good health. CDR3 residues: CAISGTSGSPGELFF. The CDR3 nucleotides are TGTGCCATCAGTGGGACTAGCGGGAGCCCCGGGGAGCTGTTTTTT.